Presented here are 30 T cell receptor beta chains from one specimen sequenced in a study of blood T cell repertoires in COVID-19. This table comes from immunoSEQ multiplex PCR, and its TCRdb copy is limited to in-frame clones, with some not included. This table holds approximately 360,000 clones, around 92% found once. Sequencing was carried out using peripheral blood. These receptors were obtained from a man aged 35 to 55 with acute or convalescent COVID-19.

The chain uses TRBV2 and TRBJ2-5; 9 nucleotides line up with TRBD1. The CDR3 sequence is 15 residues long. V shed 5 bases and J 6 bases; nucleotides not matched to a gene: 10. Germline CDR1 and CDR2: SNHLY and FYNNEI. The CDR3 here is CASSPGTGYLKTQYF. The DNA of the CDR3 is TGTGCCAGCAGTCCCGGGACAGGGTATCTAAAGACCCAGTACTTC.

With regard to this clone: Likely a read error: the CDR3 ends without its conserved phenylalanine or tryptophan. The DNA is omitted, as the CDR3 cannot be located on it reliably, and the CDR3 follows TCRdb's listing. V is TRBV15 and J is TRBJ1-2. Looked up from germline, CDR1 is LNHNV and CDR2 is YYDKDF (reference sequence). The CDR3 totals 14 residues, both ends included. This CDR3 is CATSSRSVGGTVGV.

The chain has TRBV28 and TRBJ2-4, with 9 nucleotides matching TRBD1. Germline V lookup: CDR1 MDHEN, CDR2 SYDVKM. Trimming cost V 6 bases and J 7 bases; bases outside gene matches: 7. CDR3 length equals 14 residues. CDR3 DNA sequence: TGTGCCAGCAGGAGGGGACAGGGCTTCAACATTCAGTACTTC. This translates into CASRRGQGFNIQYF. The full variable domain, in which reference TRBV28 and TRBJ2-4 provide the parts outside the CDR3, is DVKVTQSSRYLVKRTGEKVFLECVQDMDHENMFWYRQDPGLGLRLIYFSYDVKMKEKGDIPEGYSVSREKKERFSLILESASTNQTSMYLCASRRGQGFNIQYFGAGTRLSVL.

This clone was picked up one time. The chain recombines TRBV18 with TRBJ2-7; possible D gene TRBD1, 6 bases. This CDR3 contains 15 residues. Germline-derived CDR1 and CDR2 are KGHSH and LQKENI. Trimming removed 2 bases from V and 0 bases from J, with 11 bases in between. CDR3 sequence (DNA): TGTGCCAGCTCACCAACAGGGCTCAGCTCCTACGAGCAGTACTTC. This translates into CASSPTGLSSYEQYF.

The chain uses TRBV28 and TRBJ2-7, with a weak D call TRBD1 (6 bases). CDR3 length: 16 amino acids. Trimming pared 2 bases from V and 2 bases from J, leaving 16 bases between. CDR1 is MDHEN, CDR2 SYDVKM, per germline. This CDR3 is CASSLPLGQPAYEQYF. The CDR3 DNA is TGTGCCAGCAGTTTACCCCTAGGACAGCCCGCCTACGAGCAGTACTTC. The full variable domain, rest sourced from reference TRBV28 and TRBJ2-7, is DVKVTQSSRYLVKRTGEKVFLECVQDMDHENMFWYRQDPGLGLRLIYFSYDVKMKEKGDIPEGYSVSREKKERFSLILESASTNQTSMYLCASSLPLGQPAYEQYFGPGTRLTVT.

This clone appeared once. This chain connects TRBV10-3 to TRBJ2-1, with D tentatively TRBD2 (7 bases). Germline lookup yields CDR1 ENHRY and CDR2 SYGVKD. V was cut by 8 bases and J by 5 bases, with 19 bases left in between. There are 15 residues in the CDR3. The CDR3 is CAIGGVGGGHNEQFF. The DNA of the CDR3 is TGTGCCATCGGAGGCGTTGGGGGGGGCCACAATGAGCAGTTCTTC.

This clone was observed a handful of times. J is TRBJ2-7 and V is TRBV5-6; TRBD1 is a possible D gene (5 bases). The CDR3 is 12 residues long. Trimming stripped 2 bases from V and 6 bases from J, with 9 bases between. Germline lookup yields CDR1 SGHDT and CDR2 YYEEEE. CDR3 loop: CASSFKGSEQYF. CDR3 nucleotides: TGTGCCAGCAGCTTTAAGGGGTCCGAGCAGTACTTC.

Here the CDR3 reads CASSQDVPSQETQYF. In DNA, the CDR3 is TGTGCCAGCAGCCAAGATGTTCCCAGCCAAGAGACCCAGTACTTC. This chain links TRBV14 with TRBJ2-5; D gene ambiguous. The V gene's germline CDR1 is SGHDN and CDR2 FVKESK. Between the trimmed V and J ends, which lost 0 bases and 1 base, there was a span of 9 bases. This CDR3 comprises 15 residues.

The V call is TRBV30, the J call TRBJ1-2; a possible D gene is TRBD1 (6 bases). V lost 0 bases and J 2 bases, leaving 13 bases between the germline ends. This CDR3 is 15 amino acids long. The germline CDR1 and CDR2 sequences are GTSNPN and SVGIG (reference sequence). The CDR3 sequence: CAWSVQGVHNYGYTF. The CDR3 nucleotides read TGTGCCTGGAGTGTACAGGGAGTCCACAACTATGGCTACACCTTC.

This clone occurred once. Other nucleotide sequences in the sample specify the same CDR3. This chain joins TRBV9 and TRBJ1-1; D remains ambiguous. Germline CDR1 and CDR2: SGDLS and YYNGEE. This CDR3 region has 12 residues. V was pared by 0 bases and J by 4 bases, with 4 bases between. CDR3 DNA sequence: TGTGCCAGCAGCGTAGGCGGCACTGAAGCTTTCTTT. It specifies CASSVGGTEAFF.

The chain uses TRBV6-4 and TRBJ2-1; 8 bases agree with TRBD2. Looked up from germline, CDR1 is MRHNA and CDR2 is SNTAGT. V shed 2 bases, J shed 0 bases, and the junction held 3 bases outside the gene matches. The CDR3 is 16 amino acids. The CDR3 sequence is CASSDAGTSSYNEQFF. CDR3 DNA sequence: TGTGCCAGCAGTGACGCCGGGACTAGCTCCTACAATGAGCAGTTCTTC.

The sample holds a few counts of this clone. The chain carries TRBV12-5 and TRBJ2-2; the D gene is possibly TRBD2 (6 bases). The CDR3 spans 17 residues. Looked up from germline, CDR1 is LGHNT and CDR2 is FRNRAP. V dropped 5 bases and J dropped 3 bases, with 19 bases sitting between them. CDR3 nucleotide sequence: TGTGCTAGTGGTCATACTCGGGAGTTCCTTCACACCGGGGAGCTGTTTTTT. Translation: CASGHTREFLHTGELFF.

The chain employs TRBV18 and TRBJ1-6; a possible D gene is TRBD1 (6 bases). V was shortened by 4 bases and J by 5 bases, with 18 bases between the two germline ends. CDR3 length: 17 residues. Germline assignment: CDR1 KGHSH and CDR2 LQKENI. This CDR3 is CASSQIRGHGHNSPLHF. CDR3 coding DNA: TGTGCCAGCTCACAAATTAGGGGACACGGACATAATTCACCCCTCCACTTT. Full variable domain (rest looked up from reference TRBV18 and TRBJ1-6): NAGVMQNPRHLVRRRGQEARLRCSPMKGHSHVYWYRQLPEEGLKFMVYLQKENIIDESGMPKERFSAEFPKEGPSILRIQQVVRGDSAAYFCASSQIRGHGHNSPLHFGNGTRLTVT.

This chain uses TRBV9 with TRBJ2-5; 11 nucleotides agree with TRBD1. Unmatched junction bases numbered 3, after V lost 4 bases and J lost 4 bases. The CDR3 consists of 14 residues. Germline CDR1 reads SGDLS; CDR2 reads YYNGEE. The DNA for the CDR3 is TGTGCCAGCAGCCCGGGGACAGGGGGAGAGACCCAGTACTTC. Translating it yields CASSPGTGGETQYF.

The chain couples TRBV25-1 to TRBJ1-2; maybe TRBD1 (6 bases). With 2 bases removed from V and 2 bases from J, the gap between germline ends came to 6 bases. CDR1 and CDR2 from the germline V gene are MGHDK and SYGVNS. This CDR3 is built from 13 residues. CDR3 bases: TGTGCCAGCAGTGAAGGGGGCAACTATGGCTACACCTTC. Its translation: CASSEGGNYGYTF.

The chain has TRBV19 and TRBJ1-1, with D perhaps TRBD1 (6 bases). Germline V gene lookup returns CDR1 LNHDA and CDR2 SQIVND (reference sequence). V lost 0 bases and J lost 0, with 20 bases in between. The CDR3 length is 19 residues. The CDR3, as DNA: TGTGCCAGTAGTATAGATCTATGGGGGGGTAGGACAGTGAACACTGAAGCTTTCTTT. It is translated as CASSIDLWGGRTVNTEAFF.

The chain couples TRBV5-4 to TRBJ1-1; D not resolved. This CDR3 comprises 14 residues. Trimming stripped 0 bases from V and 2 bases from J, with 8 bases between. Germline CDR1 is SGHNT and CDR2 is YYREEE (reference sequence). The CDR3, as DNA: TGTGCCAGCAGCTTGGGTCGCGCCAACACTGAAGCTTTCTTT. Protein sequence: CASSLGRANTEAFF.

J is TRBJ1-4 and V is TRBV10-3; TRBD1 is a possible D gene (6 bases). The CDR3 runs 13 residues. V lost 9 bases to trimming and J lost 8 bases, with 16 bases between them. In germline, CDR1 is ENHRY, CDR2 SYGVKD. DNA for the CDR3: TGTGCCATGGGGGCAGGGCACATGGAAAAACTGTTTTTT. Translation gives CAMGAGHMEKLFF.

This chain joins TRBV5-1 and TRBJ1-4, with D maybe TRBD1 (6 bases). CDR3 length: 13 amino acids. Trimming left V 0 bases short and J 8 bases short, with 8 bases between. Germline V gene sequence: CDR1 SGHRS, CDR2 YFSETQ. CDR3 amino acids: CASSLEGGEKLFF. As DNA, the CDR3 is TGCGCCAGCAGCTTGGAAGGGGGAGAAAAACTGTTTTTT.

The gene calls are TRBV6-1 and TRBJ1-1; possibly TRBD1 for D (6 bases). Trimming took off 2 bases at V and 0 bases at J, with 16 bases between the two ends. The CDR3 length is 17 residues. The germline V gene encodes CDR1 MNHNS and CDR2 SASEGT. In DNA, the CDR3 is TGTGCCAGCAGTGAAACCAGCGGACAGCCCATGAACACTGAAGCTTTCTTT. Amino acid sequence: CASSETSGQPMNTEAFF.

This sequence joins TRBV7-2 and TRBJ1-4, with 7 positions matching TRBD1. Trimming cost V 5 bases and J 5 bases; bases outside gene matches: 2. The germline V gene has CDR1 SGHTA and CDR2 FQGNSA. The CDR3 extends over 13 amino acids. The CDR3 is CASSPDRNEKLFF. The DNA of the CDR3 is TGTGCCAGCAGCCCGGACAGGAATGAAAAACTGTTTTTT. Using reference TRBV7-2 and TRBJ1-4 for the parts outside the CDR3, the full variable domain is GAGVSQSPSNKVTEKGKDVELRCDPISGHTALYWYRQSLGQGLEFLIYFQGNSAPDKSGLPSDRFSAERTGGSVSTLTIQRTQQEDSAVYLCASSPDRNEKLFFGSGTQLSVL.

V is TRBV3-1 (or the pseudogene TRBV3-2) and J is TRBJ2-3, with TRBD2 matching over 9 bases. The germline gives CDR1 LGHDT, CDR2 YNNKEL (reference sequence). The CDR3 runs to 17 residues. With 3 bases clipped from V and 2 bases from J, the junction kept 9 bases outside the gene matches. The CDR3 nucleotides are TGTGCCAGCAGCCATCTAGGAGAGCGGGGGGCCACAGATACGCAGTATTTT. It is translated as CASSHLGERGATDTQYF.

The gene calls are TRBV5-4 and TRBJ1-4; TRBD1 matches at 7 bases. The CDR3 has 13 residues. Germline lookup yields CDR1 SGHNT and CDR2 YYREEE (reference sequence). V lost 7 bases to trimming and J lost 5 bases; unmatched junction nucleotides: 5. CDR3 residues: CASGGTANEKLFF. The DNA for the CDR3 is TGTGCCAGCGGCGGGACAGCGAATGAAAAACTGTTTTTT.

The CDR3 coding sequence is TGTGCCAGCAGGCCCCACATACGTAATGAAAAACTGTTTTTT. Encoded protein: CASRPHIRNEKLFF. The gene calls are TRBV28 and TRBJ1-4, with D unresolved. CDR1 is MDHEN, CDR2 SYDVKM, per germline. This CDR3 has 14 amino acids. V shed 6 bases and J shed 4 bases, with 12 bases lying between them.

This rearrangement joins TRBV6-1 to TRBJ2-7; TRBD1 matches 7 bases. J lost 1 base, V lost 0 bases, and 3 bases had no gene match. The CDR3 extends over 15 amino acids. The germline V gene has CDR1 MNHNS and CDR2 SASEGT. The CDR3 here is CASSEAPRGSYEQYF. The CDR3, as DNA: TGTGCCAGCAGTGAAGCCCCCAGGGGGTCCTACGAGCAGTACTTC.

This clone was seen more than once but under ten times. The chain recombines TRBV29-1 with TRBJ2-3; 7 nucleotides agree with TRBD1. V was clipped by 4 bases and J by 2 bases; unmatched bases: 3. The germline V gene encodes CDR1 SQVTM and CDR2 ANQGSEA. The CDR3 is 13 amino acids. The CDR3 reads CSVAGQNTDTQYF. The CDR3 DNA reads TGCAGCGTTGCGGGACAGAACACAGATACGCAGTATTTT.

This rearrangement joins TRBV10-3 to TRBJ1-2; unclear D gene. V was trimmed by 3 bases and J by 2 bases, leaving 7 bases between them. The germline gives CDR1 ENHRY, CDR2 SYGVKD. CDR3 size: 13 residues. In DNA, the CDR3 is TGTGCCATCAGTGATTCGGGGAACTATGGCTACACCTTC. It encodes CAISDSGNYGYTF.

The V and J genes are TRBV9 and TRBJ1-6, with 8 bases matching TRBD1. This CDR3 contains 14 residues. CDR1 is SGDLS and CDR2 is YYNGEE in the germline V gene. The junction had 5 bases not matched to a gene; V was cut back by 4 bases and J by 8 bases. The CDR3 DNA is TGTGCCAGCAGCTCAAGGACAGGGTATTCACCCCTCCACTTT. It encodes CASSSRTGYSPLHF.

The CDR3 reads CASSLPSGANTGELFF. For the CDR3, the DNA is TGCGCCAGCAGCTTGCCCAGCGGGGCTAACACCGGGGAGCTGTTTTTT. The chain links TRBV5-1 to TRBJ2-2, with TRBD2 identical over 7 bases. Germline values: CDR1 SGHRS, CDR2 YFSETQ. There are 16 residues in the CDR3. The V segment lost 1 base and the J segment 2 bases; nucleotides outside the gene matches: 5.

In its sample, this clone was seen once. This CDR3 is CAWRLDRNTEAFF. CDR3 coding DNA: TGTGCCTGGAGGCTCGACAGGAACACTGAAGCTTTCTTT. This chain links TRBV30 with TRBJ1-1; possible D gene TRBD1, 5 bases. CDR3 size: 13 residues. Trimming took 3 bases from V and 1 from J, leaving 9 bases between them. Germline loops: CDR1 GTSNPN, CDR2 SVGIG (reference sequence).